This T cell receptor beta chain was obtained from a study of blood T cells in healthy people across ages. With V trimmed by 3 bases and J by 0 bases, 8 bases remained unmatched. The CDR3 length is 18 residues. In germline, CDR1 is SGHRS, CDR2 YFSETQ. The use of a sample-barcoded 5' primer and a J-beta primer mix characterized a second PCR of roughly 6 to 11 cycles. TCRdb analysed the 5' RACE reads with MiXCR anew, one entry per CDR3 protein. In the table there are some 1,800,000 distinct CDR3 sequences, roughly two fifths of which are singletons. This sequence originates from a human donor in good health. The chain uses TRBV5-1 and TRBJ2-1; TRBD1 matches at 11 bases. The sequencing sample was made of blood. The CDR3 nucleotides read TGCGCCAGCAGCTGGACAGGGGGCGGTTTGAGCTCCTACAATGAGCAGTTCTTC. The encoded protein is CASSWTGGGLSSYNEQFF.